The 17 T cell receptor beta chains below were found in one sample sequenced in a study of read filtering for tumor transcriptome and immune sequencing. This library used approximately 390 ng RNA and molecular barcoded adaptors spanning alpha/delta and beta/gamma chains. TCRdb recomputed calls from the reads with MiXCR, one row per CDR3 protein. Of over 45,000 distinct CDR3 sequences detected, 20% to 25% appear once; the ten largest clones hold roughly a sixth. The sequencing sample was made of a population of CD138-negative cells sorted from bone marrow. The receptors stem from a donor at least 40 years old with multiple myeloma.

The sample holds a few counts of this clonotype. The chain links TRBV6-2 or TRBV6-3 to TRBJ2-2; 7 bases match TRBD2. The CDR3 is made up of 17 amino acids. Per the germline V gene, CDR1 is MNHEY and CDR2 is SVGEGT. V shed 4 bases, J shed 1 base, and the junction held 9 bases outside the gene matches. This CDR3 reads CASSSQGLAVNTGELFF. In DNA, the CDR3 is TGTGCCAGCAGTTCCCAGGGTCTAGCGGTGAACACCGGGGAGCTGTTTTTT.

This clonotype was seen ten or more times. In DNA, the CDR3 is TGCAGCGTTGAAGACAGCCCCTACGAGCAGTACTTC. It yields the protein CSVEDSPYEQYF. The chain couples TRBV29-1 to TRBJ2-7; D gene ambiguous. CDR1 SQVTM and CDR2 ANQGSEA come from the germline V gene. Trimming pared 0 bases from V and 2 bases from J, leaving 5 bases between. This CDR3 region has 12 residues.

This clonotype showed up just once. Given a much more abundant clone one base away, this may be a read error. The CDR3 sequence: CAVSRSRNEQFF. The DNA for the CDR3 is TGCGCCGTCAGCCGGAGTCGTAATGAGCAGTTCTTC. The chain links TRBV29-1 to TRBJ2-1; D unclear. This CDR3 region has 12 residues. Germline V gene data show CDR1 as SQVTM and CDR2 as ANQGSEA.

As for this clonotype: A much larger clone lies one base from this, so it may be a read error. The conserved phenylalanine or tryptophan normally closing the CDR3 is absent here, so this likely arose from a read error. This chain links TRBV20-1 with TRBJ2-5; 8 bases agree with TRBD2. J was trimmed by 7 bases and V by 1 base; bases with no gene match: 8. The CDR3 is 14 amino acids. Looked up from germline, CDR1 is DFQATT and CDR2 is SNEGSKA (reference sequence). The CDR3 here is CSARAGGAAGTQYL. CDR3 DNA: TGCAGTGCTAGAGCCGGGGGGGCCGCAGGGACCCAGTACCTC.

In this sample, this clonotype turned up many times. This rearrangement joins TRBV6-5 to TRBJ1-2; no firm D call. V shed 6 bases and J shed 3 bases, with 11 bases lying between them. Germline values: CDR1 MNHEY, CDR2 SVGAGI. The CDR3 is 13 amino acids. The CDR3 DNA reads TGTGCCAGCAGCCCTAACTCGGACTATGGCTACACCTTC. Encoded protein: CASSPNSDYGYTF.

CDR3 DNA: TGCAGTGCTAGAGCGGGCAGGGCCTACGAGCAGTACTTC. Residues: CSARAGRAYEQYF. The rearrangement uses TRBV20-1 and TRBJ2-7; tentatively, D is TRBD1 (5 bases). V lost 1 base, J lost 2 bases, and 9 bases lay in between. The CDR3 extends over 13 amino acids. The germline V gene has CDR1 DFQATT and CDR2 SNEGSKA (reference sequence).

About this clonotype itself: Relative to the germline gene, one junction end is altered; a read error may explain this. The chain couples TRBV18 to TRBJ2-1; perhaps TRBD2 as D (6 bases). The CDR3 is made up of 18 amino acids. CDR1 and CDR2 (germline): KGHSH, LQKENI. In nucleotides, the CDR3 is TGTGCCAGCACATTCGTCAGGTCGAGACGGGAGACCTACAATGAGCAGCTCTTC. This sequence encodes CASTFVRSRRETYNEQLF. The whole variable domain, filled in from reference TRBV18 and TRBJ2-1, reads NAGVMQNPRHLVRRRGQEARLRCSPMKGHSHVYWYRQLPEEGLKFMVYLQKENIIDESGMPKERFSAEFPKEGPSILRIQQVVRGDSAAYFCASTFVRSRRETYNEQLFGPGTRLTVL.

This clonotype was found many times. The chain couples TRBV6-5 to TRBJ1-1, with 7 bases identical to TRBD1. The CDR3 extends over 16 amino acids. Germline values: CDR1 MNHEY, CDR2 SVGAGI. Trimming took 2 bases from V and 4 from J; bases not matched to a gene: 10. Here the CDR3 reads CASSYHETGMRTEAFF. The CDR3 DNA reads as TGTGCCAGCAGTTACCACGAGACAGGGATGCGCACTGAAGCTTTCTTT.

This clonotype was counted many times. The J gene is TRBJ2-5, the V gene TRBV20-1; 10 nucleotides align to TRBD2. There are 16 residues in the CDR3. V lost 0 bases to trimming and J lost 0 bases; unmatched junction nucleotides: 4. Germline-derived CDR1 and CDR2 are DFQATT and SNEGSKA (reference sequence). The CDR3 sequence: CSARDRLAGYQETQYF. In DNA, the CDR3 is TGCAGTGCTAGAGACCGACTAGCGGGCTACCAAGAGACCCAGTACTTC.

In its sample, this clonotype was seen many times. The chain uses TRBV24-1 and TRBJ2-1; D perhaps matches TRBD2 (6 bases). This CDR3 contains 17 residues. V gave up 3 bases and J gave up 9 bases, with 23 bases separating them. The germline V gene has CDR1 KGHDR and CDR2 SFDVKD. The CDR3 nucleotides are TGTGCCACCAGTGATCCAGGGAGGAACTCTAGGGAGGCTGAGCAGTTCTTC. It yields the protein CATSDPGRNSREAEQFF.

This clonotype was recorded at least ten times. This chain uses TRBV11-2 with TRBJ2-1; 8 nucleotides agree with TRBD2. The ends lost 7 bases at V and 2 bases at J; junction bases unmatched: 7. Germline-derived CDR1 and CDR2 are SGHAT and FQNNGV. The CDR3 is 15 amino acids. CDR3 loop: CASIRLANPYNEQFF. The CDR3 region has the DNA TGTGCCAGCATCAGACTAGCGAACCCCTACAATGAGCAGTTCTTC.

The table lists this clonotype with a few counts. The V call is TRBV5-5, the J call TRBJ1-1, with TRBD1 identical over 10 bases. The germline V gene encodes CDR1 SGHKS and CDR2 YYEKEE (reference sequence). This CDR3 has 16 residues. The V segment lost 0 bases and the J segment 5 bases; nucleotides outside the gene matches: 7. CDR3 nucleotides: TGTGCCAGCAGCTTGGTGGGGACAGGGGAATTTACTGAAGCTTTCTTT. Amino acid sequence: CASSLVGTGEFTEAFF.

Many counts were recorded for this clonotype. The chain is built from TRBV20-1 and TRBJ2-1, with D perhaps being TRBD1 or TRBD2 (7 bases each). The CDR3 is 16 amino acids. The germline V and J ends were trimmed by 2 bases and 9 bases, with 23 bases remaining between them. Germline lookup yields CDR1 DFQATT and CDR2 SNEGSKA (reference sequence). The CDR3 DNA is TGCAGTGCTAGATCACTTACCAGGGGGGGTGCTACTGAGCAGTTCTTC. Residues: CSARSLTRGGATEQFF.

This clonotype was detected only a few times. The chain links TRBV4-1 to TRBJ2-3; 7 nucleotides agree with TRBD1. The CDR3 covers 13 residues. Trimming took 4 bases from V and 6 from J; bases not matched to a gene: 4. Germline assignment: CDR1 MGHRA and CDR2 YSYEKL. The CDR3, as DNA: TGCGCCAGCAGCCCGAGACAGGGCGATACGCAGTATTTT. As protein: CASSPRQGDTQYF.

This clonotype was seen a handful of times. The chain links TRBV20-1 to TRBJ1-2, with D perhaps matching TRBD1 (6 bases). The V and J ends lost 5 bases and 1 base respectively, with 14 bases between them. There are 14 residues in the CDR3. Germline V CDR1 and CDR2: DFQATT, SNEGSKA (reference sequence). The CDR3 nucleotides are TGCAGTGCTGGGGGACACCTTCTTAACTATGGCTACACCTTC. It is translated as CSAGGHLLNYGYTF.

The chain combines TRBV19 with TRBJ2-7, with 10 positions matching TRBD1. V shed 6 bases and J 3 bases; nucleotides not matched to a gene: 8. From germline, CDR1 is LNHDA and CDR2 SQIVND (reference sequence). CDR3 size: 15 residues. CDR3 coding DNA: TGTGCCAGTAGACTGACAGGGGGCGCGATCTACGAGCAGTACTTC. Translation gives CASRLTGGAIYEQYF.

This clonotype came up many times. The J gene is TRBJ2-1, the V gene TRBV2; no firm D call. Germline CDR1 SNHLY, CDR2 FYNNEI. The CDR3 is made up of 13 amino acids. With 7 bases removed from V and 4 bases from J, the gap between germline ends came to 11 bases. The CDR3 protein is CASTPGLYNEQFF. The CDR3 DNA sequence: TGTGCCAGCACCCCGGGTCTATACAATGAGCAGTTCTTC.